The following is a T cell receptor beta chain sequence with its context. The table came from immunoSEQ multiplex PCR; TCRdb's copy has only in-frame clones and leaves some out. The repertoire holds about 94,000 clones, with 90% as singletons. The germline V gene encodes CDR1 SEHNR and CDR2 FQNEAQ (reference sequence). The CDR3 runs 12 residues. V was pared by 8 bases and J by 8 bases, with 8 bases of the junction left unmatched. The source of the sample is a study of control samples from healthy donors and cancer patients. The sequencing sample was made of blood. The chain employs TRBV7-9 and TRBJ1-2; the match to TRBD1 covers 7 bases. The sequence was collected from a woman younger than 30 in good health. This CDR3 reads CASSLDREGYTF. The CDR3 coding sequence is TGTGCCAGCTCGCTAGACAGGGAGGGCTACACCTTC.